This T cell receptor beta chain comes out of a study of blood T cell repertoires in COVID-19. The overall study: Both acute and convalescent COVID-19 samples were obtained from the United States, Italy and Spain. PBMCs, B-cell-depleted T cells, or T cells were the source of the cDNA or gDNA that made up the material.

TCRdb's copy holds only in-frame clones and misses some; the assay was immunoSEQ multiplex PCR. The table shows about 230,000 clones, with approximately 80% occurring only once. This receptor was taken from a woman aged 45-59 years with acute or convalescent COVID-19. The material sequenced was peripheral blood.

CDR3 sequence (DNA): TGTGCCAGCCGTTGGCAGGGCAACTATGGCTACACCTTC. Amino acids: CASRWQGNYGYTF. The chain is built from TRBV28 and TRBJ1-2; maybe TRBD1 (5 bases). The V end lost 8 bases, the J end lost 2 bases, and 12 bases lay between the germline ends. The germline V gene has CDR1 MDHEN and CDR2 SYDVKM. The CDR3 covers 13 residues.